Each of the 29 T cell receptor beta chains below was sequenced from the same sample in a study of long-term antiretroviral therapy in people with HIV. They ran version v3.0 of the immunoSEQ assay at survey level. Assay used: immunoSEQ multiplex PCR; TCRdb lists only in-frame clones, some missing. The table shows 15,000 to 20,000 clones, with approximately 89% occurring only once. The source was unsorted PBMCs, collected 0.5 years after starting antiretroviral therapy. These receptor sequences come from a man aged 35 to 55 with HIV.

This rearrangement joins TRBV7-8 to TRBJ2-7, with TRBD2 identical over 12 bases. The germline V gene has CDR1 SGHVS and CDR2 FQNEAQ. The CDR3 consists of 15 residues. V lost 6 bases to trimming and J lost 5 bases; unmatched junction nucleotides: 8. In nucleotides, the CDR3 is TGTGCCAGCAGGACTTCTAGCGGGAGGGCCGACGAGCAGTACTTC. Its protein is CASRTSSGRADEQYF.

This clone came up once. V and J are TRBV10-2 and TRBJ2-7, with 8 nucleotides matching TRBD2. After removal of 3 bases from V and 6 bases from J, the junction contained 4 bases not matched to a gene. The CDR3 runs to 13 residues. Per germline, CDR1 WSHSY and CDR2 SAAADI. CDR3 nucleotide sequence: TGCGCCAGCAGTGATGGGCGGGGGGCCGAGCAGTACTTC. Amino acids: CASSDGRGAEQYF.

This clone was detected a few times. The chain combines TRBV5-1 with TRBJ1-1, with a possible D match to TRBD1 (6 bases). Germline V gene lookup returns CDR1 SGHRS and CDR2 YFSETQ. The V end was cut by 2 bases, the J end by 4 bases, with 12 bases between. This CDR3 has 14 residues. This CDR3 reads CASSLTQGITEAFF. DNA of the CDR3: TGCGCCAGCAGCTTAACACAGGGTATCACTGAAGCTTTCTTT.

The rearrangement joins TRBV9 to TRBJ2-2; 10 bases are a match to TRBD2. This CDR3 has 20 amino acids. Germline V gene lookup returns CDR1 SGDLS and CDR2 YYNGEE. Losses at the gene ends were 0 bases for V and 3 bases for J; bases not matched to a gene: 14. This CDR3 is CASSVAGGTLAGWDTGELFF. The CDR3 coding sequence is TGTGCCAGCAGCGTAGCTGGGGGAACACTAGCGGGATGGGACACCGGGGAGCTGTTTTTT.

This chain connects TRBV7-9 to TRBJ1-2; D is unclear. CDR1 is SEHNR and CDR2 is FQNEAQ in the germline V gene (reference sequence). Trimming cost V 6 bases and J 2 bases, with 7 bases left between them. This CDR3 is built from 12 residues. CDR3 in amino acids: CASSPLNYGYTF. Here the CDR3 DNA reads TGTGCCAGCAGTCCACTGAACTATGGCTACACCTTC.

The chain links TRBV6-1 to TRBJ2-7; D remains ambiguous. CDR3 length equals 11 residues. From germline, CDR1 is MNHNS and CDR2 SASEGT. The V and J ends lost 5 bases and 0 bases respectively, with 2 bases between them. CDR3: CASSNSYEQYF. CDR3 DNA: TGTGCCAGCAGTAACTCCTACGAGCAGTACTTC.

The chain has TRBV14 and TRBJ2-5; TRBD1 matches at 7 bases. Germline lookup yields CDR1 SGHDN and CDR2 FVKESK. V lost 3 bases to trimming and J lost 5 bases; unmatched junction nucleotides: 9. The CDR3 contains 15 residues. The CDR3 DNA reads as TGTGCCAGCAGCCATTTGACAGGGATCCAGGAGACCCAGTACTTC. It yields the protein CASSHLTGIQETQYF.

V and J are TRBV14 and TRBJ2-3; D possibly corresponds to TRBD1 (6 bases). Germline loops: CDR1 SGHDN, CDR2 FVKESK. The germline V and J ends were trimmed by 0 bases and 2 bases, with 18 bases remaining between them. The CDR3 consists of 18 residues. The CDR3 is CASSQEIGLQGTTDTQYF. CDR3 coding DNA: TGTGCCAGCAGCCAAGAAATAGGGCTCCAGGGGACCACAGATACGCAGTATTTT.

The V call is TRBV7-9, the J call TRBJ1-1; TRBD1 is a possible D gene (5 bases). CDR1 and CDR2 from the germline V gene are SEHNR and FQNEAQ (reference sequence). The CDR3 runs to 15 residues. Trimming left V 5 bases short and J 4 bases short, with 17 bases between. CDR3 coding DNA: TGTGCCAGCAGCCGAGGGGTACTTGGGCGCACTGAAGCTTTCTTT. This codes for CASSRGVLGRTEAFF.

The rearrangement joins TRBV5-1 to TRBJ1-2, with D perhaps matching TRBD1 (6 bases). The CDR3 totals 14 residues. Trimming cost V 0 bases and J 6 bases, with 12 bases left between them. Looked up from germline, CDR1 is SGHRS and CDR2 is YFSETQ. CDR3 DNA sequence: TGCGCCAGCAGCTTGGGGGGGGCGCGAGATGGCTACACCTTC. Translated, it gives CASSLGGARDGYTF. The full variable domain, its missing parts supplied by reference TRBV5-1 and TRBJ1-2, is KAGVTQTPRYLIKTRGQQVTLSCSPISGHRSVSWYQQTPGQGLQFLFEYFSETQRNKGNFPGRFSGRQFSNSRSEMNVSTLELGDSALYLCASSLGGARDGYTFGSGTRLTVV.

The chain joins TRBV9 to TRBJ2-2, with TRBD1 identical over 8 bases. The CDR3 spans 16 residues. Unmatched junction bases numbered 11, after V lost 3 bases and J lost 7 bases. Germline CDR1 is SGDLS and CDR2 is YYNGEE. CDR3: CASSAPRQGASGELFF. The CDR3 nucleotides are TGTGCCAGCAGCGCCCCCCGGCAGGGGGCCAGCGGGGAGCTGTTTTTT.

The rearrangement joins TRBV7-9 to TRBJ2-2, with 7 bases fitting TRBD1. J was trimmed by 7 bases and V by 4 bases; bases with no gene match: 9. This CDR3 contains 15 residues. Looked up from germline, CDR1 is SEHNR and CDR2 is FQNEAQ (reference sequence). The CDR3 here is CASSSLTGSSGELFF. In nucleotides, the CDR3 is TGTGCCAGCAGCTCCCTGACAGGGAGTAGCGGGGAGCTGTTTTTT.

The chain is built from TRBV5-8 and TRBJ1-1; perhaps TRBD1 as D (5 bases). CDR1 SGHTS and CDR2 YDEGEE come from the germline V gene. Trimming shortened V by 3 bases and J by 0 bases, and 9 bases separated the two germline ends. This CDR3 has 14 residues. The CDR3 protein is CASSWGPMNTEAFF. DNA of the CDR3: TGTGCCAGCAGCTGGGGACCGATGAACACTGAAGCTTTCTTT.

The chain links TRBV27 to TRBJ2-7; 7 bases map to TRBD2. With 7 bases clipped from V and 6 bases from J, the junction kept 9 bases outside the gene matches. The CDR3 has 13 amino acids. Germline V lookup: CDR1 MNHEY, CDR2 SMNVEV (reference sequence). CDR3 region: CASTPFGGSEQYF. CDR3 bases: TGTGCCAGCACCCCCTTCGGCGGGAGCGAGCAGTACTTC.

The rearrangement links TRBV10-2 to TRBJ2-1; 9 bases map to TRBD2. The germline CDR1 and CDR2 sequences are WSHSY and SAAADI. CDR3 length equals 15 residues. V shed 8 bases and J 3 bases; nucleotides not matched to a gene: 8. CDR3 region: CASRRETSGYNEQFF. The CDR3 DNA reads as TGCGCCAGCCGGCGGGAGACTAGCGGCTACAATGAGCAGTTCTTC.

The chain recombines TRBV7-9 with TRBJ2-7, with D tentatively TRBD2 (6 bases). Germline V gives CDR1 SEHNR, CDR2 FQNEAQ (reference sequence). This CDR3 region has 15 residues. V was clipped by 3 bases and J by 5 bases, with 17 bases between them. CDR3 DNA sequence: TGTGCCAGCAGCTTGGAGGGGACCACAGGCGACGAGCAGTACTTC. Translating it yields CASSLEGTTGDEQYF.

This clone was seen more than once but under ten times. Here the CDR3 DNA reads TGTGCCAGCGGCCCGCTAGCGGGGCTCACCGGGGAGCTGTTTTTT. It translates to CASGPLAGLTGELFF. The chain couples TRBV6-5 to TRBJ2-2, with 9 bases fitting TRBD2. J lost 4 bases, V lost 8 bases, and 8 bases had no gene match. The CDR3 is 15 residues long. From germline, CDR1 is MNHEY and CDR2 SVGAGI.

The CDR3 DNA reads as TGTGCCAGCAGCCGGGGGGGTCCCTACGAGCAGTACTTC. Translating it yields CASSRGGPYEQYF. The genes are TRBV6-5 and TRBJ2-7; 8 nucleotides agree with TRBD2. J lost 2 bases, V lost 6 bases, and 3 bases had no gene match. CDR3 length equals 13 residues. The V gene's germline CDR1 is MNHEY and CDR2 SVGAGI.

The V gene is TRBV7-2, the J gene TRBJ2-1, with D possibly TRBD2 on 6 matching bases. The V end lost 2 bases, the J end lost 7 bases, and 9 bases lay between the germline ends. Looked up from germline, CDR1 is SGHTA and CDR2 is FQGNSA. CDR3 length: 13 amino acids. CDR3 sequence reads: CASSLWGVNEQFF. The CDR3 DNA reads TGTGCCAGCAGCTTATGGGGGGTAAATGAGCAGTTCTTC.

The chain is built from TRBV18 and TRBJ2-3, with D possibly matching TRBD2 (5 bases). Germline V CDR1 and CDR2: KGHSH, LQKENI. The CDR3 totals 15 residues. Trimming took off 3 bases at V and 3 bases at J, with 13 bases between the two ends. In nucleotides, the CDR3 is TGTGCCAGCTCACCGTACGCACTAGGTACAGATACGCAGTATTTT. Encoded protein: CASSPYALGTDTQYF.

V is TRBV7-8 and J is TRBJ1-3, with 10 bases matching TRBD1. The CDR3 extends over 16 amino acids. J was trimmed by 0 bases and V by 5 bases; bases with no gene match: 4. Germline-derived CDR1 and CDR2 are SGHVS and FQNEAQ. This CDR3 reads CASSAWDRGSGNTIYF. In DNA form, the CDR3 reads TGTGCCAGCAGCGCTTGGGACAGGGGCTCTGGAAACACCATATATTTT. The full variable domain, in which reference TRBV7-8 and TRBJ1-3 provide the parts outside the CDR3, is GAGVSQSPRYKVAKRGQDVALRCDPISGHVSLFWYQQALGQGPEFLTYFQNEAQLDKSGLPSDRFFAERPEGSVSTLKIQRTQQEDSAVYLCASSAWDRGSGNTIYFGEGSWLTVV.

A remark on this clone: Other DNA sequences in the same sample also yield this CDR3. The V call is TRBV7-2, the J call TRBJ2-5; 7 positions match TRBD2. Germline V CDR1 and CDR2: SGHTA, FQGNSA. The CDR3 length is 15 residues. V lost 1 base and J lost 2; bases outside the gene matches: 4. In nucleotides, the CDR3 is TGTGCCAGCAGCTTAGGGGGGGGACCACAAGAGACCCAGTACTTC. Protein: CASSLGGGPQETQYF.

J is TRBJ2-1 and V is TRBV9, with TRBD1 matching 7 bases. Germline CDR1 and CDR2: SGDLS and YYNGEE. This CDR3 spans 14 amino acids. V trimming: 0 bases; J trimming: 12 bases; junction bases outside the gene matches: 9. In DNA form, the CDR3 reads TGTGCCAGCAGCGTAGGGCCCCCGGGACAGCTGCAGTTCTTC. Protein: CASSVGPPGQLQFF.

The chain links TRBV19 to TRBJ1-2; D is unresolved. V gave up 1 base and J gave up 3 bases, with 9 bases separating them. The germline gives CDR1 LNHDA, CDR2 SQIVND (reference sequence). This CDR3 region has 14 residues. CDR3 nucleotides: TGTGCCAGTAGTATAGGCTTATGGGACTATGGCTACACCTTC. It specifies CASSIGLWDYGYTF.

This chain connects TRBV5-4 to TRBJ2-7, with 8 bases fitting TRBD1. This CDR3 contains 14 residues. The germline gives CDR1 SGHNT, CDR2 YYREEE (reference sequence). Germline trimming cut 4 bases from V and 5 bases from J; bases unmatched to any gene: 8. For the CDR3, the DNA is TGTGCCAGCAGCATTCAGGGGGCTCTAGACGAGCAGTACTTC. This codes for CASSIQGALDEQYF.

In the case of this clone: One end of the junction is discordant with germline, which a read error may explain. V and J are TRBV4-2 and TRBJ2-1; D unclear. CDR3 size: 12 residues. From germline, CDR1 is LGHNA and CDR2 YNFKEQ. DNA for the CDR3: TGTGCCAGCAGTCAAGGGTACAATGAGCAGTTCTTC. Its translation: CASSQGYNEQFF.

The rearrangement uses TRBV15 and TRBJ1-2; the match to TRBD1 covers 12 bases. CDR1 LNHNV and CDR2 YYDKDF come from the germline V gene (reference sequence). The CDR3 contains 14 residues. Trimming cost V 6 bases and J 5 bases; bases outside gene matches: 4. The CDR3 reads CATRPGQGAYGYTF. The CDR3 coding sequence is TGTGCCACCAGACCGGGACAGGGGGCTTATGGCTACACCTTC. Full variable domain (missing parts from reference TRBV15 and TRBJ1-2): DAMVIQNPRYQVTQFGKPVTLSCSQTLNHNVMYWYQQKSSQAPKLLFHYYDKDFNNEADTPDNFQSRRPNTSFCFLDIRSPGLGDTAMYLCATRPGQGAYGYTFGSGTRLTVV.

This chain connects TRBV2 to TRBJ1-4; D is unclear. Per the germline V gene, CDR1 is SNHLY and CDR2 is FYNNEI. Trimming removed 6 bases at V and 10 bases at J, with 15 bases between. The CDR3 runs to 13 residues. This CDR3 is CASRRSPEGKLFF. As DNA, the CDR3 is TGTGCCAGCAGACGATCCCCTGAGGGAAAACTGTTTTTT.

CDR3 DNA: TGTGCCATCAGTGGTCCAGGGGTCGAGCAGTACTTC. It is translated as CAISGPGVEQYF. The rearrangement uses TRBV10-3 and TRBJ2-7; D perhaps matches TRBD1 (6 bases). Germline lookup yields CDR1 ENHRY and CDR2 SYGVKD. V lost 4 bases and J 6 bases, leaving 10 bases between the germline ends. CDR3 length equals 12 residues.